This T cell receptor beta chain was captured by sequencing in a study of blood T cell repertoires in COVID-19. Study overall: Both acute and convalescent COVID-19 samples were obtained from the United States, Italy and Spain.

Original methodology: Estimation of nucleated cell counts was performed using reference gene primer amplification. Sequenced by immunoSEQ multiplex PCR; TCRdb stores in-frame clones only, minus some. That table is the source of V, J and clone size, and D and trimming were worked out from the DNA. The sample consists of 210,000 or so clones, 70% to 90% of them appearing once. V was shortened by 4 bases and J by 0 bases, with 10 bases between the two germline ends. Looked up from germline, CDR1 is SGHNT and CDR2 is YYREEE (reference sequence). The CDR3 is made up of 14 amino acids. Participants came from 20 to 25 US areas, aged about 18 to 95 years. Grouping used clinical history reported by participants in a survey and questionnaire.

The TCR sequence derives from a man aged 25-45 years who had recovered from COVID-19. The chain uses TRBV5-4 and TRBJ1-1, with D perhaps TRBD1 (6 bases). The specimen sequenced was PBMCs or T cells enriched from blood (not recorded which). DNA of the CDR3: TGTGCCAGCAGCCCGGACAGACTGAACACTGAAGCTTTCTTT. Encoded protein: CASSPDRLNTEAFF.